This T cell receptor (beta chain) was profiled in a study of cytomegalovirus exposure and HLA in healthy donors. The method was immunoSEQ multiplex PCR; TCRdb's version includes in-frame clones alone and lacks a portion of them. The sample consists of more than 300,000 clones, about nine tenths of them appearing once. To note about this clone: What it recognizes is unknown.

Overall study results and limits: In vitro work confirmed that a few CMV-associated chains recognize CMV antigens. Many donors shared some public TCRs, even though most TCR sequences were rare. In a later analysis, first-cohort TCR clusters were found to tend to co-occur in the 120 or so validation repertoires. The listing of 150 to 200 TCR beta chains classed them as cytomegalovirus-associated.

This CDR3 has 15 residues. CDR1 MNHEY and CDR2 SVGAGI come from the germline V gene. The V gene lost 2 bases and the J gene lost 1 base, with 11 bases spanning the gap. What was sequenced was PBMCs. The receptor was isolated from a woman between 18 and 29 years old in good health and CMV-seronegative. The rearrangement links TRBV6-5 to TRBJ1-1; D ambiguous. CDR3 DNA: TGTGCCAGCAGTTACGAGGGCGGGAGGAACACTGAAGCTTTCTTT. Translated: CASSYEGGRNTEAFF.